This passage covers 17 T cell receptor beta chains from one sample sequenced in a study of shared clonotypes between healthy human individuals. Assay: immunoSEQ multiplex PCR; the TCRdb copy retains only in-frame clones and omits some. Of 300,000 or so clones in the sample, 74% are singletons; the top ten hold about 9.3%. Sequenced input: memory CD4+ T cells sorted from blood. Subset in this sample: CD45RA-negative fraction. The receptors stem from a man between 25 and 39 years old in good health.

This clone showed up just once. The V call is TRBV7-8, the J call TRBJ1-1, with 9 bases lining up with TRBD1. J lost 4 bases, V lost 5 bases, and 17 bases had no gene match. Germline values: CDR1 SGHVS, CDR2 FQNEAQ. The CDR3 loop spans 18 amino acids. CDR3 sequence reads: CASSTTMPGQGFLTEAFF. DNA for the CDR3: TGTGCCAGCAGCACTACGATGCCGGGACAGGGTTTTCTCACTGAAGCTTTCTTT.

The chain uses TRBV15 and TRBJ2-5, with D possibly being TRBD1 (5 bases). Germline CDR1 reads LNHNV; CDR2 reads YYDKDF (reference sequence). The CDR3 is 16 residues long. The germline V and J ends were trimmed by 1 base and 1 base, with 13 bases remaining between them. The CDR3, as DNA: TGTGCCACCAGCAGAGTAAGGATTAGGGGCCAAGAGACCCAGTACTTC. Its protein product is CATSRVRIRGQETQYF.

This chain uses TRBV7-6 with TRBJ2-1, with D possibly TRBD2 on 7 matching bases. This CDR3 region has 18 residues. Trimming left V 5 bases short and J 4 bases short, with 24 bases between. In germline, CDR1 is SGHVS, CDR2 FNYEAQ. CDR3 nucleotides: TGTGCCAGCAGCAAAGGCTCGACGGGGGGACACCCATACAATGAGCAGTTCTTC. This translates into CASSKGSTGGHPYNEQFF.

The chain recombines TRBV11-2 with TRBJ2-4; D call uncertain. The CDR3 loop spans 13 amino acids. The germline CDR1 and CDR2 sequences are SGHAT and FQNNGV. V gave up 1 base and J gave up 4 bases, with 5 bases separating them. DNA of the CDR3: TGTGCCAGCAGCTTAGCCCAGAAAAACATTCAGTACTTC. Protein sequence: CASSLAQKNIQYF.

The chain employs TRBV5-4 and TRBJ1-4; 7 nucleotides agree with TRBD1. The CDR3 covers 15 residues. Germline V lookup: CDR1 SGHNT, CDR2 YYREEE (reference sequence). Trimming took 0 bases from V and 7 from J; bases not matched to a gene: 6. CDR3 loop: CASSLGGQLGEKLFF. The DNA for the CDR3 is TGTGCCAGCAGCTTGGGGGGACAGCTGGGTGAAAAACTGTTTTTT.

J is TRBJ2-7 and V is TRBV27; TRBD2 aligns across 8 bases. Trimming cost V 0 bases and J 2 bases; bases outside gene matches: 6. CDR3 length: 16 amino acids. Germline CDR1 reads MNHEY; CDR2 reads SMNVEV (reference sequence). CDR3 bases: TGTGCCAGCAGTTTATCGACTAGCGTGACGCCCTACGAGCAGTACTTC. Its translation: CASSLSTSVTPYEQYF.

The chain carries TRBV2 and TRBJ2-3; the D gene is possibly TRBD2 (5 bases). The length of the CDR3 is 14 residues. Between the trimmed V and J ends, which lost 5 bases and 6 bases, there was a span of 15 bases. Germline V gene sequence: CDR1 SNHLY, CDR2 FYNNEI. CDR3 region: CASSRTQRSDTQYF. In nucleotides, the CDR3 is TGTGCCAGCAGTAGGACTCAACGGTCCGATACGCAGTATTTT.

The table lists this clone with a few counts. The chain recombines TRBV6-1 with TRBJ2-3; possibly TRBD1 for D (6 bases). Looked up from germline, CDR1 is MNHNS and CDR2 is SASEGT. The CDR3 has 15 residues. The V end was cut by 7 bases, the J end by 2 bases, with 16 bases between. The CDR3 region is CASIERTEYTDTQYF. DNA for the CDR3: TGTGCCAGCATCGAAAGGACAGAGTACACAGATACGCAGTATTTT.

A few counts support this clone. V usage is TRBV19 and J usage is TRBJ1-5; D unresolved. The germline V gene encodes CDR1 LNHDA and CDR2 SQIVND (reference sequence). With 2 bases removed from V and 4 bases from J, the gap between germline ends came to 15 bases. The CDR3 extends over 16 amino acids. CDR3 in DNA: TGTGCCAGTAGTATACATGAAGGGTTGGGAAATCAGCCCCAGCATTTT. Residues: CASSIHEGLGNQPQHF.

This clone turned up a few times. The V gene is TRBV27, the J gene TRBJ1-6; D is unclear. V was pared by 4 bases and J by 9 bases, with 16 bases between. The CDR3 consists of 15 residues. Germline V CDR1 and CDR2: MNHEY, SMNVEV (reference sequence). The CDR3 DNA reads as TGTGCCAGCAGTTCCCCCGGGGAATGGGGTTCACCCCTCCACTTT. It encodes CASSSPGEWGSPLHF.

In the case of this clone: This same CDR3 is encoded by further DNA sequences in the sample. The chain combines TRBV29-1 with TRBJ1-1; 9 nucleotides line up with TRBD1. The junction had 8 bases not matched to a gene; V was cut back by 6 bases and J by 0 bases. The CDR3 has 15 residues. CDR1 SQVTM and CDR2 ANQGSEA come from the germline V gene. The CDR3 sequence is CSVAPGQGMNTEAFF. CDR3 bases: TGCAGCGTAGCTCCGGGACAGGGAATGAACACTGAAGCTTTCTTT.

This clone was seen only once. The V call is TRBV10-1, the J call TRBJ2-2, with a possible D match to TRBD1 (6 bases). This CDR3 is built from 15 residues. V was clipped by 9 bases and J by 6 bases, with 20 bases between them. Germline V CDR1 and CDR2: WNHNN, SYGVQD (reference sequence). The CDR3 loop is CASSETVKGAGELFF. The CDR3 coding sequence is TGCGCCAGTTCGGAGACAGTGAAGGGGGCCGGGGAGCTGTTTTTT.

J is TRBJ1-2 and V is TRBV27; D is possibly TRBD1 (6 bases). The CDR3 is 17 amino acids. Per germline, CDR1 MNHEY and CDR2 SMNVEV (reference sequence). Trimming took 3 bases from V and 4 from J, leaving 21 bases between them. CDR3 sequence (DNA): TGTGCCAGCAGTTTCAGGGGCTTAAGCGCCAGGGGCTATGGCTACACCTTC. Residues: CASSFRGLSARGYGYTF.

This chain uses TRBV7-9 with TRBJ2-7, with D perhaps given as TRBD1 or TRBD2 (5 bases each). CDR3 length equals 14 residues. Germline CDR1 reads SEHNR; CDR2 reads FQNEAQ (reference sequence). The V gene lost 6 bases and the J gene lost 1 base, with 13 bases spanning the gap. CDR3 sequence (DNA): TGTGCCAGCAGTCTAGAGGGGTATTCCTACGAGCAGTACTTC. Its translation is CASSLEGYSYEQYF. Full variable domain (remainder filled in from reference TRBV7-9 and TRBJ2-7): DTGVSQNPRHKITKRGQNVTFRCDPISEHNRLYWYRQTLGQGPEFLTYFQNEAQLEKSRLLSDRFSAERPKGSFSTLEIQRTEQGDSAMYLCASSLEGYSYEQYFGPGTRLTVT.

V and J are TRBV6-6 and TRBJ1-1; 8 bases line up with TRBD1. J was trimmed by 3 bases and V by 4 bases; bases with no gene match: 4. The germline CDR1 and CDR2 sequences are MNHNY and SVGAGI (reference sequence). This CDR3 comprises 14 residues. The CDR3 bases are TGTGCCAGCAGTTTCACAGGGGGGGACACTGAAGCTTTCTTT. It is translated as CASSFTGGDTEAFF.

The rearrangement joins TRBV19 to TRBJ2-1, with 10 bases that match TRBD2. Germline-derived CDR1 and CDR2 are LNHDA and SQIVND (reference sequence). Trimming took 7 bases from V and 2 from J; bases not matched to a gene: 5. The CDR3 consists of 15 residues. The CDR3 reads CASTRAGGTYNEQFF. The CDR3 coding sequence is TGTGCCAGTACTCGAGCGGGAGGGACCTACAATGAGCAGTTCTTC.

CDR3 nucleotides: TGTGCCAGCAGATCGACTAGCGGGGCGAACACCGGGGAGCTGTTTTTT. As protein: CASRSTSGANTGELFF. V gene TRBV7-6 combines with J gene TRBJ2-2; 11 nucleotides align to TRBD2. This CDR3 has 16 residues. CDR1 is SGHVS and CDR2 is FNYEAQ in the germline V gene. V dropped 6 bases and J dropped 0; count of bases not matched to a gene: 3.